This T cell receptor (beta chain) is from a study of regulatory T cells in long-lasting Graves disease. The sample's time point: newly diagnosed GD, antithyroid drugs for less than 3 months. From PBMCs, RNA was extracted and then used to make the TCR library. This clonotype was detected only a few times. No antigen is known for it. General study findings and limits: Not thyroid tissue but only peripheral blood was studied.

Arm-PCR with iRepertoire HTBI primers amplified the CDR3 regions for these TCR beta libraries. TCRdb re-called the multiplex PCR reads through MiXCR, storing one row per CDR3 protein. This sample yields 350,000 to 400,000 distinct CDR3 sequences, of which around 15% are seen a single time; 20% to 25% belongs to the top ten. From germline, CDR1 is SGDLS and CDR2 YYNGEE. With V trimmed by 2 bases and J by 5 bases, 2 bases remained unmatched. The CDR3 has 14 residues. In addition, the sample was reused for a study of T cells in Graves' hyperthyroidism and ophthalmopathy.

The gene calls are TRBV9 and TRBJ1-1; 11 bases agree with TRBD1. The TCR originated in a woman aged 18-29 years with Graves disease. Source: peripheral blood mononuclear cells (PBMCs), taken at new diagnosis, from a patient treated with antithyroid drugs. This CDR3 is CASSVGQGATEAFF. DNA of the CDR3: TGTGCCAGCAGCGTTGGACAGGGGGCGACTGAAGCTTTCTTT.